This T cell receptor (beta chain) came from a study of cytomegalovirus exposure and HLA in healthy donors. The CDR3 length is 12 residues. The V end lost 2 bases, the J end lost 5 bases, and 8 bases lay between the germline ends. CDR1 is SGHRS and CDR2 is YFSETQ in the germline V gene. The PCR employed 60 Vbeta primers together with 13 Jbeta primers. Sequencing used immunoSEQ multiplex PCR; TCRdb keeps in-frame clones, though not all of them. Of 50,000 to 70,000 clones in the sample, 80% were seen once. The source of this sequence is a woman aged 40 to 50 in good health and CMV-seronegative. Sequencing used PBMCs. The V call is TRBV5-1, the J call TRBJ2-7; tentatively, D is TRBD1 (6 bases). The CDR3 is CASSFEGDEQYF. The DNA of the CDR3 is TGCGCCAGCAGCTTCGAGGGGGACGAGCAGTACTTC.